The clone carrying this TCR beta chain was found many times. This sample stems from a study of neurological immune-mediated disorders. V was trimmed by 4 bases and J by 8 bases, leaving 9 bases between them. The germline gives CDR1 MNHEY, CDR2 SVGAGI. The CDR3 contains 12 residues. In TCRdb, the 5' RACE reads were re-called with MiXCR into one record per CDR3 protein. The sample includes roughly 59,000 distinct CDR3 sequences, about 5% of them seen just once. The receptor was isolated from a human donor with multiple sclerosis. The donor label of this sample is uncertain. Sequencing was performed on PBMCs. This chain links TRBV6-5 with TRBJ2-1; TRBD1 is a possible D gene (5 bases). The CDR3 here is CASSSRGDEQFF. As DNA, the CDR3 is TGTGCCAGCAGTTCTAGGGGCGATGAGCAGTTCTTC.